A selection of T cell receptor beta chains follows, all from one sample in a study of shared clonotypes between healthy human individuals. The protocol was immunoSEQ multiplex PCR, while the TCRdb copy is restricted to in-frame clones and leaves out a portion. Of 800,000 to 1,200,000 clones listed, around three quarters are singletons. The sequenced sample consisted of memory CD4+ T cells from PBMCs. These receptors all stem from a man in his late teens or twenties in good health. Some clones in this sample may be carry-over from other donors' samples. Each CDR3 is given with its conserved first and last residue. The D gene is left open where the match is weak. The listing skips clone size in some rows; elsewhere it reads once, few, many or a size class.

clone size	CDR3 length	V gene	J gene	D gene	CDR3 protein	CDR3 DNA
-	15	TRBV10-3	TRBJ2-7	-	CAISDRQTRPYEQYF	TGTGCCATCAGTGATCGTCAGACGCGACCCTACGAGCAGTACTTC
-	17	TRBV7-7	TRBJ2-2	TRBD1	CASSLVQGAMIDRGAVF	TGTGCCAGCAGCTTAGTACAGGGGGCGATGATAGACCGGGGAGCTGTTTTT
-	17	TRBV19	TRBJ2-2	-	CASSIWGGASNTGELFF	TGTGCCAGTAGTATCTGGGGGGGCGCCTCGAACACCGGGGAGCTGTTTTTT
-	14	TRBV27	TRBJ2-3	TRBD2	CASSLNLAGDTQYF	TGTGCCAGCAGTTTAAATCTAGCGGGAGATACGCAGTATTTT
-	15	TRBV28	TRBJ2-1	-	CASSLFPGRRNEQFF	TGTGCCAGCAGTCTCTTTCCGGGACGGAGGAATGAGCAGTTCTTC
few	13	TRBV19	TRBJ1-1	TRBD1	CASSTGTGLEAFF	TGTGCCAGTAGTACGGGGACAGGGCTTGAAGCTTTCTTT
-	15	TRBV10-3	TRBJ2-5	TRBD1	CAIRPGQGFGETQYF	TGTGCCATCAGGCCGGGACAGGGGTTTGGAGAGACCCAGTACTTC
few	14	TRBV2	TRBJ1-5	TRBD1	CASSVDRGNQPQHF	TGTGCCAGCAGCGTTGACAGGGGGAATCAGCCCCAGCATTTT
-	16	TRBV4-1	TRBJ2-7	-	CASSQGSAGGLGEQYF	TGCGCCAGCAGCCAAGGATCGGCAGGGGGGTTGGGCGAGCAGTACTTC
-	13	TRBV5-1	TRBJ2-5	-	CASCLGERETQYF	TGCGCCAGCTGCCTAGGGGAGCGGGAGACCCAGTACTTC
-	17	TRBV5-1	TRBJ2-7	TRBD2	CASSIGLAGDVSYEQYF	TGCGCCAGCAGCATCGGACTAGCGGGAGATGTCTCCTACGAGCAGTACTTC
few	15	TRBV11-3	TRBJ1-3	-	CASSPGSQGGNTIYF	TGTGCCAGCAGCCCCGGGTCCCAGGGAGGAAACACCATATATTTT
-	14	TRBV5-1	TRBJ1-1	-	CASSFIRGYTEAFF	TGCGCCAGCAGCTTCATCCGGGGTTACACTGAAGCTTTCTTT
-	15	TRBV19	TRBJ2-5	-	CASSVTVLNQETQYF	TGTGCCAGTAGTGTAACAGTTCTAAACCAAGAGACCCAGTACTTC
-	15	TRBV9	TRBJ2-5	-	CASSVLGGLQETQYF	TGTGCCAGCAGCGTCCTAGGCGGACTACAAGAGACCCAGTACTTC
-	13	TRBV6-1	TRBJ1-5	-	CASSVGGVQPQHF	TGTGCCAGCAGCGTTGGAGGTGTTCAGCCCCAGCATTTT